Listed below are T cell receptor beta chains from one sample, sequenced in a study of CD8 T cells in Susac syndrome. TCRdb reprocessed the immunoSEQ multiplex PCR reads via MiXCR and lists one record per CDR3 protein. Of about 130,000 distinct CDR3 sequences detected, 85% to 95% appear once; the ten largest clones hold about 0.18%. Sequencing input: CD8+ T cells from PBMCs. These receptors all stem from a human donor with Susac syndrome. CDR3s include the opening cysteine and the closing phenylalanine or tryptophan. Each record gives: D gene, J gene, clone size, V gene, CDR3 DNA, CDR3 protein. The D gene is left open where the match is weak. Where a row states a size, it is once, few, many or the class of an expanded clone; other rows omit it.

d_gene: NA
j_gene: TRBJ2-7
abundance: NA
v_gene: TRBV9
CDR3nt: TGTGCCAGCAGCCCTGGGGGAGTGAGCTCCTACGAGCAGTACTTC
CDR3aa: CASSPGGVSSYEQYF

d_gene: NA
j_gene: TRBJ1-1
abundance: NA
v_gene: TRBV12-3/TRBV12-4
CDR3nt: TGTGCCAGTAGTCCGGGTACTGAAGCTTTCTTT
CDR3aa: CASSPGTEAFF

d_gene: NA
j_gene: TRBJ2-7
abundance: NA
v_gene: TRBV11-2
CDR3nt: TGTGCCAGCAGCTTATATCGGGGGGCATCCTACGAGCAGTACTTC
CDR3aa: CASSLYRGASYEQYF

d_gene: NA
j_gene: TRBJ1-1
abundance: NA
v_gene: TRBV11-2
CDR3nt: TGTGCCAGCAGCTTAGGCTCCGGTGGAGCTTTCTTT
CDR3aa: CASSLGSGGAFF

d_gene: NA
j_gene: TRBJ2-1
abundance: NA
v_gene: TRBV20-1
CDR3nt: TGCAGTGCTAACAGGGAAGGCAATGAGCAGTTCTTC
CDR3aa: CSANREGNEQFF

d_gene: TRBD1
j_gene: TRBJ1-1
abundance: NA
v_gene: TRBV4-1
CDR3nt: TGCGCCAGCAGCCAACCGGGACAGGCTATTAACACTGAAGCTTTCTTT
CDR3aa: CASSQPGQAINTEAFF

d_gene: NA
j_gene: TRBJ2-7
abundance: NA
v_gene: TRBV3-1
CDR3nt: TGTGCCAGCAGCCAAGACCGAGCTCCATCCTACGAGCAGTACTTC
CDR3aa: CASSQDRAPSYEQYF

d_gene: TRBD1
j_gene: TRBJ1-1
abundance: NA
v_gene: TRBV4-1
CDR3nt: TGCGCCAGCAGCCCATGGGGGACAGAAGAAGCTTTCTTT
CDR3aa: CASSPWGTEEAFF

d_gene: NA
j_gene: TRBJ1-5
abundance: NA
v_gene: TRBV19
CDR3nt: TGTGCCAGTAGTATGTTTTTGGGTGAGGGCCAGCCCCAGCATTTT
CDR3aa: CASSMFLGEGQPQHF

d_gene: NA
j_gene: TRBJ1-1
abundance: NA
v_gene: TRBV9
CDR3nt: TGTGCCAGCAGCGGAGGTTCGAACACTGAAGCTTTCTTT
CDR3aa: CASSGGSNTEAFF

d_gene: NA
j_gene: TRBJ1-2
abundance: NA
v_gene: TRBV29-1
CDR3nt: TGCAGCGTTGAAGGGGCCGGGGAGAACTATGGCTACACCTTC
CDR3aa: CSVEGAGENYGYTF

d_gene: NA
j_gene: TRBJ2-4
abundance: NA
v_gene: TRBV7-2
CDR3nt: TGTGCCAGCAGCACAAGGGACCCTCTAGCCAAAAACATTCAGTACTTC
CDR3aa: CASSTRDPLAKNIQYF

d_gene: NA
j_gene: TRBJ2-2
abundance: NA
v_gene: TRBV7-9
CDR3nt: TGTGCCAGCAGCATAGGACTGCCGGGTACCGGGGAGCTGTTTTTT
CDR3aa: CASSIGLPGTGELFF

d_gene: NA
j_gene: TRBJ2-7
abundance: NA
v_gene: TRBV27
CDR3nt: TGTGCCAGCAGTTTGGTCGGGACAACCTACGAGCAGTACTTC
CDR3aa: CASSLVGTTYEQYF

d_gene: TRBD2
j_gene: TRBJ2-3
abundance: NA
v_gene: TRBV20-1
CDR3nt: TGCAGTGCCAGACTAGCGGGGCTAGGTGATACGCAGTATTTT
CDR3aa: CSARLAGLGDTQYF

d_gene: NA
j_gene: TRBJ2-1
abundance: NA
v_gene: TRBV21-1
CDR3nt: TGTGCCAGCAGCAAAGTACGAGGTGAGCAGTTCTTC
CDR3aa: CASSKVRGEQFF

d_gene: NA
j_gene: TRBJ2-7
abundance: NA
v_gene: TRBV4-1
CDR3nt: TGCGCCAGCAGTTCAAGAGGGGCCGAGCAGTACTTC
CDR3aa: CASSSRGAEQYF

d_gene: NA
j_gene: TRBJ2-1
abundance: NA
v_gene: TRBV27
CDR3nt: TGTGCCAGCAGTGCTTATGCCTCCAGGGATCGCTCCTACAATGAGCAGTTCTTC
CDR3aa: CASSAYASRDRSYNEQFF

d_gene: NA
j_gene: TRBJ2-7
abundance: NA
v_gene: TRBV5-4
CDR3nt: TGTGCCAGCAGCTTGTCCGGGAGCCAATACGAGCAGTACTTC
CDR3aa: CASSLSGSQYEQYF

d_gene: NA
j_gene: TRBJ2-7
abundance: NA
v_gene: TRBV7-8
CDR3nt: TGTGCCAGCACCGAGGCCCGTTTTGGGGTCCACGAGCAGTACTTC
CDR3aa: CASTEARFGVHEQYF

d_gene: TRBD2
j_gene: TRBJ2-1
abundance: NA
v_gene: TRBV20-1
CDR3nt: TGCAGTGCTAGAGATTTCGCGACTAGCGGGAGGACCAATGAGCAGTTCTTC
CDR3aa: CSARDFATSGRTNEQFF

d_gene: TRBD2
j_gene: TRBJ2-7
abundance: NA
v_gene: TRBV14
CDR3nt: TGTGCCAGCAGCCAAGATCTAGCGGGGCCCTACGAGCAGTACTTC
CDR3aa: CASSQDLAGPYEQYF

d_gene: NA
j_gene: TRBJ1-4
abundance: NA
v_gene: TRBV9
CDR3nt: TGTGCCAGCAGCGCCGACGGTAATGAAAAACTGTTTTTT
CDR3aa: CASSADGNEKLFF

d_gene: NA
j_gene: TRBJ2-1
abundance: NA
v_gene: TRBV7-8
CDR3nt: TGTGCCAGCAGCTTATTTTCCGATGAGCAGTTCTTC
CDR3aa: CASSLFSDEQFF

d_gene: NA
j_gene: TRBJ1-4
abundance: NA
v_gene: TRBV12-3/TRBV12-4
CDR3nt: TGTGCCAGCAGTTTATCTTCGGGGGGCGGACTGTTTTTT
CDR3aa: CASSLSSGGGLFF

d_gene: NA
j_gene: TRBJ1-2
abundance: NA
v_gene: TRBV6-1
CDR3nt: TGTGCCAGCTTGTTGGGGAAGGATGGCTACACCTTC
CDR3aa: CASLLGKDGYTF

d_gene: NA
j_gene: TRBJ2-1
abundance: NA
v_gene: TRBV20-1
CDR3nt: TGCAGTGCTAGAGGTGTACTAGCAGAGAGAGGGATTGACAATGAGCAGTTCTTC
CDR3aa: CSARGVLAERGIDNEQFF

d_gene: NA
j_gene: TRBJ2-4
abundance: NA
v_gene: TRBV13
CDR3nt: TGTGCCAGCAGCTATGAATCTCCGCGGAACATTCAGTACTTC
CDR3aa: CASSYESPRNIQYF

d_gene: NA
j_gene: TRBJ1-5
abundance: NA
v_gene: TRBV29-1
CDR3nt: TGCAGCGTCTTAACAGGGAGTATCAATCAGCCCCAGCATTTT
CDR3aa: CSVLTGSINQPQHF

d_gene: NA
j_gene: TRBJ2-7
abundance: once
v_gene: TRBV30
CDR3nt: TGTGCCTGGAGTGTCGGGGACGAGCAGTACTTC
CDR3aa: CAWSVGDEQYF

d_gene: NA
j_gene: TRBJ1-2
abundance: NA
v_gene: TRBV6-5
CDR3nt: TGTGCCAGCAGTCAAACAGACTCTGGCTACACCTTC
CDR3aa: CASSQTDSGYTF

d_gene: NA
j_gene: TRBJ2-1
abundance: NA
v_gene: TRBV2
CDR3nt: TGTGCCAGCACAGGGAAGTCCTACAATGAGCAGTTCTTC
CDR3aa: CASTGKSYNEQFF

d_gene: NA
j_gene: TRBJ1-1
abundance: NA
v_gene: TRBV10-3
CDR3nt: TGTGCCATCGGAATGACAGGCCATAACACTGAAGCTTTCTTT
CDR3aa: CAIGMTGHNTEAFF

d_gene: NA
j_gene: TRBJ2-2
abundance: NA
v_gene: TRBV12-3/TRBV12-4
CDR3nt: TGTGCCAGCAGTTCTCAGGGTAACAGTTGGGCCGGGGAGCTGTTTTTT
CDR3aa: CASSSQGNSWAGELFF

d_gene: NA
j_gene: TRBJ2-7
abundance: NA
v_gene: TRBV7-6
CDR3nt: TGTGCCAGCAGCTTAGGTTCGCCCCCCGGCCCCTACGAGCAGTACTTC
CDR3aa: CASSLGSPPGPYEQYF

d_gene: NA
j_gene: TRBJ2-5
abundance: NA
v_gene: TRBV7-8
CDR3nt: TGTGCCAGCAGCTTAGTCTCCTCAGGGGCCCAGGAGACCCAGTACTTC
CDR3aa: CASSLVSSGAQETQYF

d_gene: NA
j_gene: TRBJ2-7
abundance: NA
v_gene: TRBV30
CDR3nt: TGTGCCTGGAGTAAAGACAATCCCGAGCAGTACTTC
CDR3aa: CAWSKDNPEQYF